The 9 T cell receptor beta chains in this list originate from one sample, sequenced in a study of blood T cell repertoires in COVID-19. Here immunoSEQ multiplex PCR was the method, and the copy in TCRdb shows in-frame clones only, minus some. The data hold tens of thousands of clones, with roughly four fifths observed a single time. Sequencing was carried out using peripheral blood. The source is a human donor with acute or convalescent COVID-19. The donor label of this sample is uncertain.

The count of this clone is one. This rearrangement joins TRBV4-2 to TRBJ2-4; D is uncertain. Trimming took off 0 bases at V and 0 bases at J, with 9 bases between the two ends. The germline V gene has CDR1 LGHNA and CDR2 YNFKEQ. This CDR3 comprises 16 residues. The CDR3 is CASSQEMAGAKNIQYF. The CDR3 DNA reads TGTGCCAGCAGCCAAGAGATGGCAGGAGCCAAAAACATTCAGTACTTC.

V and J are TRBV9 and TRBJ1-5; a possible D gene is TRBD1 (5 bases). Germline V CDR1 and CDR2: SGDLS, YYNGEE. The CDR3 has 14 residues. Trimming took 0 bases from V and 2 from J, leaving 6 bases between them. CDR3 residues: CASSVEGGNQPQHF. CDR3 bases: TGTGCCAGCAGCGTAGAAGGGGGCAATCAGCCCCAGCATTTT.

The chain recombines TRBV24-1 with TRBJ2-3; TRBD1 matches at 9 bases. The junction had 12 bases not matched to a gene; V was cut back by 4 bases and J by 5 bases. This CDR3 is built from 17 residues. The germline V gene has CDR1 KGHDR and CDR2 SFDVKD. The CDR3 is CATSDGAETGGGDTQYF. CDR3 DNA: TGTGCCACCAGTGACGGAGCGGAGACAGGGGGAGGAGATACGCAGTATTTT.

CDR3 sequence: CASSEANGGEAFF. The CDR3 coding sequence is TGTGCCAGCAGTGAAGCGAACGGAGGGGAGGCTTTCTTT. This rearrangement joins TRBV2 to TRBJ1-1, with a possible D match to TRBD1 (5 bases). The V gene lost 0 bases and the J gene lost 11 bases, with 13 bases spanning the gap. Per germline, CDR1 SNHLY and CDR2 FYNNEI. CDR3 length: 13 residues.

This rearrangement joins TRBV11-2 to TRBJ2-1; 7 bases match TRBD2. V was clipped by 5 bases and J by 6 bases; unmatched bases: 10. The germline CDR1 and CDR2 sequences are SGHAT and FQNNGV. The CDR3 spans 15 residues. The CDR3 reads CASSAGTTPANEQFF. As DNA, the CDR3 is TGTGCCAGCAGCGCCGGGACTACCCCTGCCAATGAGCAGTTCTTC. Drawing the rest from reference TRBV11-2 and TRBJ2-1, the complete variable domain is EAGVAQSPRYKIIEKRQSVAFWCNPISGHATLYWYQQILGQGPKLLIQFQNNGVVDDSQLPKDRFSAERLKGVDSTLKIQPAKLEDSAVYLCASSAGTTPANEQFFGPGTRLTVL.

The V call is TRBV5-6, the J call TRBJ2-3; 9 bases align to TRBD2. V trimming: 3 bases; J trimming: 5 bases; junction bases outside the gene matches: 13. The germline V gene has CDR1 SGHDT and CDR2 YYEEEE. The CDR3 loop spans 17 amino acids. CDR3 amino acids: CASSSLLREGRGDTQYF. The CDR3 bases are TGTGCCAGCAGCTCTCTCTTGCGGGAGGGCCGGGGAGATACGCAGTATTTT.

This clone was recorded a few times. This chain uses TRBV9 with TRBJ1-2, with 11 nucleotides matching TRBD1. Unmatched junction bases numbered 7, after V lost 0 bases and J lost 3 bases. Germline loops: CDR1 SGDLS, CDR2 YYNGEE. The CDR3 contains 17 residues. DNA for the CDR3: TGTGCCAGCAGCGTAGGGACAGGGGGCTTTTCAGACTATGGCTACACCTTC. Translated: CASSVGTGGFSDYGYTF.

The chain links TRBV30 to TRBJ2-4, with a possible D match to TRBD1 (5 bases). Trimming stripped 3 bases from V and 5 bases from J, with 11 bases between. The CDR3 loop spans 13 amino acids. Germline-derived CDR1 and CDR2 are GTSNPN and SVGIG (reference sequence). The DNA for the CDR3 is TGTGCCTGGAGACGCTTCAGGGAAAACATTCAGTACTTC. Amino acid sequence: CAWRRFRENIQYF.

The chain carries TRBV5-6 and TRBJ1-4, with D tentatively TRBD1 (6 bases). The CDR3 loop spans 15 amino acids. Germline loops: CDR1 SGHDT, CDR2 YYEEEE. The germline V and J ends were trimmed by 4 bases and 7 bases, with 17 bases remaining between them. CDR3 protein: CASSLEQGSSEKLFF. The DNA of the CDR3 is TGTGCCAGCAGCCTCGAACAGGGAAGTAGTGAAAAACTGTTTTTT.